The 27 T cell receptor beta chains reported below all come from one sample, sequenced in a study of blood T cell repertoires in COVID-19. Repertoires were generated with immunoSEQ multiplex PCR, while TCRdb's copy carries only in-frame clones and drops some. The table has a few hundred thousand clones, around 89% seen once. Sequenced sample: peripheral blood. The receptors derive from a man aged 30-40 years with acute or convalescent COVID-19.

V and J are TRBV6-5 and TRBJ1-1; D perhaps matches TRBD1 (5 bases). The CDR3 runs 14 residues. Germline CDR1 reads MNHEY; CDR2 reads SVGAGI. V shed 2 bases and J shed 1 base, with 8 bases lying between them. CDR3 DNA: TGTGCCAGCAGTTACGGGGCAGGGAACACTGAAGCTTTCTTT. This gives the protein CASSYGAGNTEAFF.

This sequence joins TRBV9 and TRBJ1-5; D is possibly TRBD1 (5 bases). This CDR3 contains 15 residues. CDR1 is SGDLS, CDR2 YYNGEE, per germline. Trimming left V 0 bases short and J 1 base short, with 8 bases between. CDR3 amino acids: CASSVAGYSNQPQHF. In DNA form, the CDR3 reads TGTGCCAGCAGCGTAGCAGGGTACAGCAATCAGCCCCAGCATTTT.

J is TRBJ1-2 and V is TRBV6-5; TRBD1 matches at 8 bases. The CDR3 has 16 residues. Germline CDR1 and CDR2: MNHEY and SVGAGI. J was trimmed by 6 bases and V by 0 bases; bases with no gene match: 9. The CDR3 DNA is TGTGCCAGCAGTTACTCGATCCCCAGGGGGCTCCATGGCTACACCTTC. Translated, it gives CASSYSIPRGLHGYTF.

This clone was recorded only once. The chain carries TRBV30 and TRBJ1-2, with TRBD1 as a possible D gene (6 bases). The CDR3 has 13 amino acids. Germline CDR1 is GTSNPN and CDR2 is SVGIG (reference sequence). The V gene lost 0 bases and the J gene lost 8 bases, with 13 bases spanning the gap. CDR3 nucleotides: TGTGCCTGGAGTGTGGTCCTGGGGGCGGGCTACACCTTC. Translating gives CAWSVVLGAGYTF.

The V call is TRBV2, the J call TRBJ1-5; 7 bases agree with TRBD1. In germline, CDR1 is SNHLY, CDR2 FYNNEI. J lost 4 bases, V lost 3 bases, and 3 bases had no gene match. The CDR3 totals 14 residues. The CDR3 is CASSEGQRNQPQHF. CDR3 in DNA: TGTGCCAGCAGTGAGGGACAGCGAAATCAGCCCCAGCATTTT.

This rearrangement joins TRBV6-5 to TRBJ1-2; D unresolved. There are 16 residues in the CDR3. Germline lookup yields CDR1 MNHEY and CDR2 SVGAGI. Trimming left V 0 bases short and J 1 base short, with 12 bases between. This CDR3 is CASSYSYLGSNYGYTF. The CDR3 nucleotides are TGTGCCAGCAGTTACTCATATCTAGGGAGTAACTATGGCTACACCTTC.

The V gene is TRBV6-5, the J gene TRBJ1-6; TRBD1 matches 8 bases. V was pared by 8 bases and J by 4 bases, with 4 bases of the junction left unmatched. The germline gives CDR1 MNHEY, CDR2 SVGAGI. This CDR3 has 14 amino acids. For the CDR3, the DNA is TGTGCCAGCGCGGACAGGGTTTATAATTCACCCCTCCACTTT. Its protein product is CASADRVYNSPLHF.

The gene calls are TRBV27 and TRBJ2-7; no clear D. CDR3 length: 15 residues. The germline V gene encodes CDR1 MNHEY and CDR2 SMNVEV (reference sequence). V was trimmed by 5 bases and J by 5 bases, leaving 19 bases between them. The CDR3 DNA reads TGTGCCAGCAGTAACTCTCGAGCCCCTGTTAACGAGCAGTACTTC. This translates into CASSNSRAPVNEQYF.

The chain recombines TRBV7-9 with TRBJ1-1; TRBD1 matches 8 bases. Per germline, CDR1 SEHNR and CDR2 FQNEAQ (reference sequence). Trimming at V came to 5 bases and at J to 1 base, leaving 15 bases not matched to a gene. CDR3 length equals 18 residues. CDR3 sequence: CASSTPQGEGVRNTEAFF. The DNA for the CDR3 is TGTGCCAGCAGCACCCCACAGGGGGAAGGTGTTAGGAACACTGAAGCTTTCTTT.

The gene calls are TRBV7-2 and TRBJ1-2, with D unclear. The CDR3 is made up of 15 amino acids. V lost 3 bases and J lost 3, with 14 bases in between. CDR1 is SGHTA and CDR2 is FQGNSA in the germline V gene. The CDR3 sequence is CASSLESAGYYGYTF. The CDR3 DNA follows: TGTGCCAGCAGCTTGGAATCAGCCGGGTACTATGGCTACACCTTC. Using reference TRBV7-2 and TRBJ1-2 for the parts outside the CDR3, the full variable domain is GAGVSQSPSNKVTEKGKDVELRCDPISGHTALYWYRQSLGQGLEFLIYFQGNSAPDKSGLPSDRFSAERTGGSVSTLTIQRTQQEDSAVYLCASSLESAGYYGYTFGSGTRLTVV.

The chain couples TRBV6-5 to TRBJ1-6; no definite D call. From germline, CDR1 is MNHEY and CDR2 SVGAGI. V dropped 8 bases and J dropped 2 bases, with 13 bases sitting between them. The CDR3 spans 15 residues. The CDR3 region has the DNA TGTGCCAGCCGGGAGGGTGCTGCCTATAATTCACCCCTCCACTTT. It codes for CASREGAAYNSPLHF.

This sequence joins TRBV30 and TRBJ2-3; TRBD2 might be the D (5 bases). V lost 0 bases and J lost 6, with 13 bases in between. CDR3 length: 14 amino acids. CDR1 and CDR2 (germline): GTSNPN, SVGIG (reference sequence). The CDR3 is CAWSVLSSSDTQYF. Here the CDR3 DNA reads TGTGCCTGGAGTGTCCTCTCTAGCTCTGATACGCAGTATTTT.

The sample holds one count of this clone. The chain has TRBV9 and TRBJ1-1; no definite D call. Germline values: CDR1 SGDLS, CDR2 YYNGEE. This CDR3 comprises 14 residues. The V end was cut by 0 bases, the J end by 3 bases, with 9 bases between. CDR3 nucleotides: TGTGCCAGCAGCGTAGTAGAGTATGACACTGAAGCTTTCTTT. Its translation is CASSVVEYDTEAFF. Using reference TRBV9 and TRBJ1-1 for the parts outside the CDR3, the full variable domain is DSGVTQTPKHLITATGQRVTLRCSPRSGDLSVYWYQQSLDQGLQFLIQYYNGEERAKGNILERFSAQQFPDLHSELNLSSLELGDSALYFCASSVVEYDTEAFFGQGTRLTVV.

The chain uses TRBV6-5 and TRBJ1-2; D ambiguous. The CDR3 covers 13 residues. Germline V gene data show CDR1 as MNHEY and CDR2 as SVGAGI. Trimming left V 6 bases short and J 6 bases short, with 14 bases between. The CDR3 DNA reads TGTGCCAGCAGGGTTACCGCAACGGATGGCTACACCTTC. It encodes CASRVTATDGYTF.

This clone has just one count. The chain uses TRBV2 and TRBJ2-3; 7 bases are shared with TRBD2. This CDR3 is 16 amino acids long. In germline, CDR1 is SNHLY, CDR2 FYNNEI. The junction had 14 bases not matched to a gene; V was cut back by 6 bases and J by 5 bases. CDR3 in DNA: TGTGCCAGCAGCCCAACTGGACTAGTCCCCGTAGATACGCAGTATTTT. Its translation: CASSPTGLVPVDTQYF.

V gene TRBV30 combines with J gene TRBJ2-7, with D uncertain. The CDR3 consists of 12 residues. Germline V lookup: CDR1 GTSNPN, CDR2 SVGIG (reference sequence). Trimming cost V 3 bases and J 0 bases, with 6 bases left between them. The CDR3, as DNA: TGTGCCTGGAGACGTAGCTCCTACGAGCAGTACTTC. The encoded protein is CAWRRSSYEQYF.

The chain joins TRBV28 to TRBJ1-2, with TRBD1 identical over 7 bases. CDR3 length equals 15 residues. The V gene's germline CDR1 is MDHEN and CDR2 SYDVKM. V lost 4 bases, J lost 5 bases, and 10 bases stayed unmatched. The CDR3 here is CASSSGQPKAYGYTF. The CDR3 coding sequence is TGTGCCAGCAGTTCGGGACAGCCGAAGGCGTATGGCTACACCTTC.

The gene calls are TRBV9 and TRBJ1-5; D not certain. In germline, CDR1 is SGDLS, CDR2 YYNGEE. Trimming stripped 0 bases from V and 4 bases from J, with 11 bases between. The CDR3 sequence is 15 residues long. Here the CDR3 reads CASSVDIGDNQPQHF. The CDR3 nucleotides read TGTGCCAGCAGCGTAGATATTGGAGATAATCAGCCCCAGCATTTT.

This chain joins TRBV6-5 and TRBJ1-1; TRBD1 matches at 11 bases. This CDR3 has 15 amino acids. CDR1 and CDR2 from the germline V gene are MNHEY and SVGAGI. The V gene end was trimmed by 2 bases and the J gene end by 4 bases; junction bases not matched to a gene: 3. CDR3 protein: CASSYGTGGATEAFF. The CDR3 DNA sequence: TGTGCCAGCAGTTACGGGACAGGGGGTGCCACTGAAGCTTTCTTT.

The DNA of the CDR3 is TGTGCCAGCAGTCCCACAGTCCTTTATGGCTACACCTTC. Translated, it gives CASSPTVLYGYTF. The chain joins TRBV28 to TRBJ1-2, with D unresolved. Per germline, CDR1 MDHEN and CDR2 SYDVKM. This CDR3 region has 13 residues. The V end lost 5 bases, the J end lost 5 bases, and 12 bases lay between the germline ends.

This clone has only one observation. The V gene is TRBV3-1 (or the pseudogene TRBV3-2), the J gene TRBJ2-7; D is unclear. Germline V gene data show CDR1 as LGHDT and CDR2 as YNNKEL (reference sequence). Deletions cut 2 bases from V and 6 bases from J, with 5 bases between. This CDR3 region has 11 residues. Here the CDR3 reads CASSQSREQYF. In DNA, the CDR3 is TGTGCCAGCAGCCAATCGCGCGAGCAGTACTTC.

CDR3: CASSVAGSSSYNSPLHF. CDR3 nucleotides: TGTGCCAGCAGCGTAGCCGGGTCAAGCTCCTATAATTCACCCCTCCACTTT. The V gene is TRBV9, the J gene TRBJ1-6; D remains ambiguous. With 0 bases removed from V and 0 bases from J, the gap between germline ends came to 10 bases. CDR3 length equals 17 residues. The germline CDR1 and CDR2 sequences are SGDLS and YYNGEE.

In this sample, this clone turned up once. This chain links TRBV3-1 (or the pseudogene TRBV3-2) with TRBJ1-1, with D perhaps matching TRBD1 (6 bases). V was trimmed by 4 bases and J by 3 bases, leaving 12 bases between them. The CDR3 is 14 amino acids. Germline CDR1 LGHDT, CDR2 YNNKEL (reference sequence). CDR3 region: CASSLWGRDTEAFF. CDR3 DNA sequence: TGTGCCAGCAGCCTGTGGGGGCGGGACACTGAAGCTTTCTTT.

The J gene is TRBJ2-3, the V gene TRBV6-6; maybe TRBD2 (5 bases). Germline V lookup: CDR1 MNHNY, CDR2 SVGAGI (reference sequence). CDR3 length: 12 amino acids. V was shortened by 4 bases and J by 6 bases, with 8 bases between the two germline ends. CDR3: CASSLTGDTQYF. CDR3 DNA sequence: TGTGCCAGCAGTTTAACGGGGGATACGCAGTATTTT.

The chain uses TRBV6-1 and TRBJ2-3; TRBD2 matches at 7 bases. Trimming at V came to 0 bases and at J to 3 bases, leaving 12 bases not matched to a gene. This CDR3 is 18 amino acids long. From germline, CDR1 is MNHNS and CDR2 SASEGT. CDR3 amino acids: CASSEAHVAVGGTDTQYF. Written as DNA, the CDR3 is TGTGCCAGCAGTGAAGCGCACGTGGCCGTGGGGGGGACAGATACGCAGTATTTT.

The chain carries TRBV28 and TRBJ2-7; D remains unclear. The length of the CDR3 is 13 residues. V was shortened by 2 bases and J by 5 bases, with 10 bases between the two germline ends. Per the germline V gene, CDR1 is MDHEN and CDR2 is SYDVKM. The CDR3 reads CASSLVPTNEQYF. The CDR3 DNA is TGTGCCAGCAGTTTAGTCCCAACTAACGAGCAGTACTTC.

The rearrangement links TRBV3-1 (or the pseudogene TRBV3-2) to TRBJ1-4; a weak D match, TRBD1 (6 bases). Germline CDR1 and CDR2: LGHDT and YNNKEL (reference sequence). The CDR3 length is 16 residues. The ends were cut back, 4 bases at V and 3 bases at J, with 15 bases in the middle. CDR3 protein: CASSLRQVTANEKLFF. CDR3 nucleotides: TGTGCCAGCAGCCTGCGACAGGTTACGGCTAATGAAAAACTGTTTTTT.